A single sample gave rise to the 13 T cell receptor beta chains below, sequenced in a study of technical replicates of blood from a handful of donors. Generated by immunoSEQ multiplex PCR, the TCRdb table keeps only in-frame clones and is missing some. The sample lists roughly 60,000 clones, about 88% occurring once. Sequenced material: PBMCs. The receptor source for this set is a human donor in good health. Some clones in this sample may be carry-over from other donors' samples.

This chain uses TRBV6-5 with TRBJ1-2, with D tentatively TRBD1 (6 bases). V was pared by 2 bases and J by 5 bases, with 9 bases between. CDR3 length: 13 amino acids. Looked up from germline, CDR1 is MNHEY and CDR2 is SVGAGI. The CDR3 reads CASSYDRNYGYTF. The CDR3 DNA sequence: TGTGCCAGCAGTTACGACAGGAATTATGGCTACACCTTC.

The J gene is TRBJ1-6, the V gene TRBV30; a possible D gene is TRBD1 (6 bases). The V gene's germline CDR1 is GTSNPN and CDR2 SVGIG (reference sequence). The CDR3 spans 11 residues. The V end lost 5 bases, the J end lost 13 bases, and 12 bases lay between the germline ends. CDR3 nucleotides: TGTGCCTGGGGACAGATGCTCCCCCTCCACTTT. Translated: CAWGQMLPLHF.

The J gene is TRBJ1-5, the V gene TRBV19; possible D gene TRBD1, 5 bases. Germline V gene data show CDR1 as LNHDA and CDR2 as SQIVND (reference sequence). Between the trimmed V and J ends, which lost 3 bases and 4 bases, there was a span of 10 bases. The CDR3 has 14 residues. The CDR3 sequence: CASSITGVNQPQHF. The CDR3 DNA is TGTGCCAGTAGTATCACAGGCGTTAATCAGCCCCAGCATTTT.

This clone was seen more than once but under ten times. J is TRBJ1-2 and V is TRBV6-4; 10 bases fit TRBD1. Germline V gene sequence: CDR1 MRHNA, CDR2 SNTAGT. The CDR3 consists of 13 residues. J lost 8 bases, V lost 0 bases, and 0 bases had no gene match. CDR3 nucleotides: TGTGCCAGCAGTGACTCGACAGGGGGCGGCTACACCTTC. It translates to CASSDSTGGGYTF.

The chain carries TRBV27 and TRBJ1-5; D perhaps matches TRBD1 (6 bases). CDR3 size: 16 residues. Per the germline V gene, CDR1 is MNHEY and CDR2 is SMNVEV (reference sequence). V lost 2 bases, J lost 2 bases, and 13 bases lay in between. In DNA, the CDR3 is TGTGCCAGCAGTTTAAGACAGGCTGGGGGCAATCAGCCCCAGCATTTT. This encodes CASSLRQAGGNQPQHF.

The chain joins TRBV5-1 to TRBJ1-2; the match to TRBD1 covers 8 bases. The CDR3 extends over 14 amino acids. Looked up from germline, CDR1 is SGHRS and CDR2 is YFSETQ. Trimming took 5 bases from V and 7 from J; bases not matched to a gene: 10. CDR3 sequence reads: CASSPMRQGFGYTF. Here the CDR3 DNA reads TGCGCCAGCAGTCCTATGCGACAGGGGTTTGGCTACACCTTC.

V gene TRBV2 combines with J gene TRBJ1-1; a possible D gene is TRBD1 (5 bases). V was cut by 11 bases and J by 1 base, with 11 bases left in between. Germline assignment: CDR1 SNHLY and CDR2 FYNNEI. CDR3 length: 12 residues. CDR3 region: CAPARANTEAFF. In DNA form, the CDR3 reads TGTGCCCCGGCCAGGGCGAACACTGAAGCTTTCTTT.

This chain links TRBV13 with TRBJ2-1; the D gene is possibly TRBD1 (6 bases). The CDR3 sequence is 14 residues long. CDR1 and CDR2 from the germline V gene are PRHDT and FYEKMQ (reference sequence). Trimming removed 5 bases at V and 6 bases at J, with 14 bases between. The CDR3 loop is CASSRLQGRNEQFF. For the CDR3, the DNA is TGTGCCAGCAGCCGGCTACAGGGCCGCAATGAGCAGTTCTTC.

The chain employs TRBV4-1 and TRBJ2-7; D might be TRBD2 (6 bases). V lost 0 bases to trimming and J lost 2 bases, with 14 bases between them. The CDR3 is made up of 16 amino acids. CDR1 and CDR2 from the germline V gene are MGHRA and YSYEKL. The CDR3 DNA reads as TGCGCCAGCAGCCAAGAAAAGACTAGGGCCGCCTACGAGCAGTACTTC. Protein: CASSQEKTRAAYEQYF.

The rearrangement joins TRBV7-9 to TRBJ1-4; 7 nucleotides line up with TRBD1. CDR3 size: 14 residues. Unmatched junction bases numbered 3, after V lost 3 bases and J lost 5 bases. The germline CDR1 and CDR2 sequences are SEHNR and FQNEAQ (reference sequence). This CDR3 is CASSLGTANEKLFF. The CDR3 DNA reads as TGTGCCAGCAGCTTGGGGACAGCGAATGAAAAACTGTTTTTT.

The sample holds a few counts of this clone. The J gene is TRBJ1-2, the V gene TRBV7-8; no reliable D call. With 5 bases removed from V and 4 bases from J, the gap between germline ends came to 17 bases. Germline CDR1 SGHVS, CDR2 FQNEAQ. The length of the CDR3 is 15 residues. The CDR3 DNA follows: TGTGCCAGCAGCCCCGGGAGGGAAGTAGTCTATGGCTACACCTTC. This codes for CASSPGREVVYGYTF.

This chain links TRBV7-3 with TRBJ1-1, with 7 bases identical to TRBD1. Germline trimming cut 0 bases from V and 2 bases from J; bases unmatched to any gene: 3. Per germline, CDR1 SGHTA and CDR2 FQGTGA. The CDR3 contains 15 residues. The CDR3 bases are TGTGCCAGCAGCTTAACGGGGACAGCCAACACTGAAGCTTTCTTT. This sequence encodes CASSLTGTANTEAFF.

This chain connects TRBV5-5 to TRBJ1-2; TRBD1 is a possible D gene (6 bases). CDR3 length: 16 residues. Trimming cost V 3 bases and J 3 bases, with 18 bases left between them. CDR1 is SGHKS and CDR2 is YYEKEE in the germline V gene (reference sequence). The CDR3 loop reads CASSWGRFGKDYGYTF. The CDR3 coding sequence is TGTGCCAGCAGCTGGGGGCGGTTTGGTAAGGACTATGGCTACACCTTC.